The entry that follows covers one T cell receptor (beta chain) sequence. The data are from a study of CD8+CD57+ T cells in acquired aplastic anemia. Researchers used genomic DNA as the template to profile TCR beta VDJ and CDR3. TCRdb fed the reads into MiXCR, producing one record per CDR3 protein. Of about 160,000 distinct CDR3 sequences in the sample, around 48% are singletons; the top ten hold about 3%. All patients picked for sequencing had shown, by flow cytometry, an expansion of CD8+CD57+ cells. Sequenced sample: sorted CD4+, CD8+, or CD8+CD57+ T cells (not recorded which) from PBMCs. The receptor comes from a human donor with aplastic anemia.

The CDR3 is CASYREPRDRNTYGYTF. The CDR3 DNA reads as TGTGCCAGTTACAGGGAACCAAGGGACAGGAATACCTATGGCTACACCTTC. The J gene is TRBJ1-2, the V gene TRBV19; 8 bases map to TRBD1. The CDR3 extends over 17 amino acids. The V gene end was trimmed by 8 bases and the J gene end by 4 bases; junction bases not matched to a gene: 18. The germline gives CDR1 LNHDA, CDR2 SQIVND (reference sequence).